This T cell receptor beta chain was sequenced for a study of identical twins. The study, taken as a whole, reports: Within monozygotic twins, out-of-frame TCR alpha sharing was underestimated by the models. Sharing of beta out-of-frame sequences by twins showed a weaker excess. The study drew conclusions from cross-sectional statistical analysis, not from following the same donors.

This clonotype appeared a few times. The antigen is undetermined. The CDR3 is 17 amino acids. Trimming at V came to 6 bases and at J to 0 bases, leaving 10 bases not matched to a gene. CDR1 and CDR2 from the germline V gene are ENHRY and SYGVKD. One entry per CDR3 protein results from TCRdb running MiXCR on the 5' RACE reads. The sample has under 800,000 distinct CDR3 sequences; over 20% are singletons. These data also formed part of another study, on T cells expressing NK-cell markers. From that study: The HCMV specificity of the expanded NKG2C+ T cell clones stayed unresolved.

This receptor was identified in a young woman in good health. The rearrangement links TRBV10-3 to TRBJ1-5; TRBD1 matches at 8 bases. Sequenced material: PBMCs. CDR3 DNA: TGTGCCATCAGCCCCGGCTCGACAGGGGATAGCAATCAGCCCCAGCATTTT. Translated: CAISPGSTGDSNQPQHF.